This T cell receptor (beta chain) originates from a study of T cell responses to AZD1222 COVID-19 vaccine. The germline V gene has CDR1 KGHSH and CDR2 LQKENI. There are 15 residues in the CDR3. V lost 6 bases, J lost 7 bases, and 12 bases stayed unmatched. This clone has a single count. TCRdb's copy holds only in-frame clones and misses some; the assay was immunoSEQ multiplex PCR. The repertoire consists of roughly 160,000 clones, with about 91% occurring once and the leading ten covering about 4.5%. This sample comprised peripheral blood, obtained on day 0 of MenACWY control vaccination. V usage is TRBV18 and J usage is TRBJ2-7; TRBD1 matches 10 bases. The origin of this receptor is an adult in good health. The CDR3 sequence: CASSPTRDRGLEQYF. In DNA, the CDR3 is TGTGCCAGCTCCCCGACCCGGGACAGGGGATTGGAGCAGTACTTC.